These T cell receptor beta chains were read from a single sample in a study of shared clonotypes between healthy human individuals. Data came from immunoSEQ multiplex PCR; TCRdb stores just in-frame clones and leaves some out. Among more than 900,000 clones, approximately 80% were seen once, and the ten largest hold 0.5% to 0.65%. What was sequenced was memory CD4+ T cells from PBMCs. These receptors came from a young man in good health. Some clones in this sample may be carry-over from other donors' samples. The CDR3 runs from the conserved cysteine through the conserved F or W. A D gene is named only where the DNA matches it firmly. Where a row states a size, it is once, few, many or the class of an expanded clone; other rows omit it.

cdr3_aa: CASSLGSLPGDTQYF
cdr3_nt: TGTGCCAGCAGCTTAGGTTCACTGCCTGGGGATACGCAGTATTTT
clone_size: NA
d_call: NA
v_call: TRBV7-3
j_call: TRBJ2-3

cdr3_aa: CASSLVPGLGEKLFF
cdr3_nt: TGCGCCAGCAGCTTGGTTCCGGGCCTGGGTGAAAAACTGTTTTTT
clone_size: NA
d_call: NA
v_call: TRBV5-1
j_call: TRBJ1-4

cdr3_aa: CAADGWNEAFF
cdr3_nt: TGTGCCGCGGACGGGTGGAATGAAGCTTTCTTT
clone_size: NA
d_call: NA
v_call: TRBV19
j_call: TRBJ1-1

cdr3_aa: CASSPRGGIFYNEQFF
cdr3_nt: TGTGCCAGCAGTCCCCGGGGGGGTATTTTCTACAATGAGCAGTTCTTC
clone_size: once
d_call: TRBD2
v_call: TRBV27
j_call: TRBJ2-1

cdr3_aa: CAWSRRQSNQPQHF
cdr3_nt: TGTGCCTGGAGTCGTCGGCAGTCGAATCAGCCCCAGCATTTT
clone_size: NA
d_call: NA
v_call: TRBV30
j_call: TRBJ1-5

cdr3_aa: CASTRTNYGYTF
cdr3_nt: TGTGCCAGTACGAGGACTAACTATGGCTACACCTTC
clone_size: few
d_call: NA
v_call: TRBV6-1
j_call: TRBJ1-2

cdr3_aa: CASSGQGTYEQYF
cdr3_nt: TGTGCCAGCTCAGGGCAGGGTACCTACGAGCAGTACTTC
clone_size: NA
d_call: NA
v_call: TRBV18
j_call: TRBJ2-7

cdr3_aa: CASSLKGPRNEQFF
cdr3_nt: TGTGCCAGCAGTTTAAAGGGCCCTCGCAATGAGCAGTTCTTC
clone_size: few
d_call: NA
v_call: TRBV27
j_call: TRBJ2-1

cdr3_aa: CASSYGTANTGELFF
cdr3_nt: TGCGCCAGCAGCTATGGGACCGCGAACACCGGGGAGCTGTTTTTT
clone_size: NA
d_call: NA
v_call: TRBV5-1
j_call: TRBJ2-2

cdr3_aa: CASSLYPPALAGAGELFF
cdr3_nt: TGTGCCAGCAGCTTATATCCCCCTGCCTTAGCCGGCGCCGGGGAGCTGTTTTTT
clone_size: many
d_call: NA
v_call: TRBV7-3
j_call: TRBJ2-2

cdr3_aa: CASSFTGGGYTF
cdr3_nt: TGTGCCAGCAGTTTTACTGGGGGTGGCTACACCTTC
clone_size: NA
d_call: NA
v_call: TRBV27
j_call: TRBJ1-2

cdr3_aa: CSVEFLAGWVTQYF
cdr3_nt: TGCAGCGTTGAGTTTCTAGCGGGATGGGTGACCCAGTACTTC
clone_size: NA
d_call: TRBD2
v_call: TRBV29-1
j_call: TRBJ2-5

cdr3_aa: CASSPQIARDEQYF
cdr3_nt: TGTGCCAGCAGTCCTCAAATAGCCCGGGACGAGCAGTACTTC
clone_size: NA
d_call: NA
v_call: TRBV6-5
j_call: TRBJ2-7

cdr3_aa: CASSLSGDTQYF
cdr3_nt: TGTGCCAGCAGTTTGTCAGGTGATACGCAGTATTTT
clone_size: NA
d_call: NA
v_call: TRBV28
j_call: TRBJ2-3

cdr3_aa: CASSLPDRGAFF
cdr3_nt: TGTGCCAGCAGCTTACCGGACCGGGGAGCTTTCTTT
clone_size: NA
d_call: NA
v_call: TRBV7-9
j_call: TRBJ1-1

cdr3_aa: CASSPSTRSPDTQYF
cdr3_nt: TGTGCCAGCAGCCCGTCTACTAGATCCCCAGATACGCAGTATTTT
clone_size: NA
d_call: NA
v_call: TRBV11-3
j_call: TRBJ2-3

cdr3_aa: CASSQRTGGGRPGTEAFF
cdr3_nt: TGCGCCAGCAGCCAGAGGACAGGGGGAGGTCGACCGGGCACTGAAGCTTTCTTT
clone_size: NA
d_call: TRBD1
v_call: TRBV4-1
j_call: TRBJ1-1

cdr3_aa: CAITSGLARTDTQYF
cdr3_nt: TGTGCCATCACCTCCGGACTAGCGCGTACAGATACGCAGTATTTT
clone_size: NA
d_call: TRBD2
v_call: TRBV10-3
j_call: TRBJ2-3

cdr3_aa: CASSPPFGGSSYNEQFF
cdr3_nt: TGTGCCAGCAGCCCCCCGTTCGGGGGAAGCTCCTACAATGAGCAGTTCTTC
clone_size: once
d_call: NA
v_call: TRBV7-9
j_call: TRBJ2-1

cdr3_aa: CASSLSVTNYNEQFF
cdr3_nt: TGTGCCAGCAGCTTATCTGTGACAAACTACAATGAGCAGTTCTTC
clone_size: NA
d_call: NA
v_call: TRBV7-6
j_call: TRBJ2-1

cdr3_aa: CASSSQGQDGPGANVLTF
cdr3_nt: TGTGCCAGCAGCTCTCAGGGACAGGATGGACCTGGGGCCAACGTCCTGACTTTC
clone_size: once
d_call: TRBD1
v_call: TRBV11-2
j_call: TRBJ2-6

cdr3_aa: CASSIQGMGEAFF
cdr3_nt: TGTGCCAGTAGTATCCAGGGGATGGGTGAAGCTTTCTTT
clone_size: NA
d_call: NA
v_call: TRBV19
j_call: TRBJ1-1

cdr3_aa: CASGQGDGYTF
cdr3_nt: TGCGCCAGCGGACAGGGGGATGGCTACACCTTC
clone_size: NA
d_call: TRBD1
v_call: TRBV10-2
j_call: TRBJ1-2